The 21 T cell receptor beta chains in this list originate from one sample, sequenced in a study of T and B cells in COVID-19 patients (dated by TCRdb to 2019 to 2021). Sequencing instrument: Illumina MiSeq. Multiplex PCR with BIOMED2 TRB-A/B primer pools was used to amplify the TRB rearrangements. TCRdb reprocessed the public reads (quality trimming at Q25 with fastp, clone calling with MiXCR) and kept in-frame beta chains. Identical CDR3 proteins give one entry, which carries the most common genes and DNA. The sample yields roughly 15,000 distinct CDR3 sequences; around 28% were counted once. About 3% of the sample is taken by the ten largest. TRB repertoires were amplified from 250-500 ng of genomic DNA extracted from blood. Material for sequencing was blood. The receptors stem from a human donor who had recovered from COVID-19.

The J gene is TRBJ2-7, the V gene TRBV6-2 or TRBV6-3, with 8 positions matching TRBD1. V dropped 8 bases and J dropped 6; count of bases not matched to a gene: 9. Per the germline V gene, CDR1 is MNHEY and CDR2 is SVGEGT. The CDR3 is made up of 13 amino acids. The CDR3 DNA reads as TGTGCCAGCTGCCGAGACAGGGGAGGCGAGCAGTACGTC. It codes for CASCRDRGGEQYV.

Of note for this clonotype: A much more abundant neighbour one base away suggests this may be a read error. The chain links TRBV12-3 or TRBV12-4 to TRBJ1-6; 7 bases are a match to TRBD1. Unmatched junction bases numbered 10, after V lost 5 bases and J lost 9 bases. This CDR3 is 15 amino acids long. The CDR3 nucleotides read TGTGCCAGCAGTCAGGACAGGAGCCAGATTTCACCCCTCCACTTT. Translated: CASSQDRSQISPLHF.

This clonotype is medium-sized within its sample. This chain connects TRBV15 to TRBJ2-3; no clear D gene. V lost 0 bases to trimming and J lost 0 bases, with 22 bases between them. The CDR3 runs to 20 residues. Germline CDR1 reads LNHNV; CDR2 reads YYDKDF (reference sequence). This chain's CDR3 is CATSRDRQRQEKSSTDTQYF. The CDR3 DNA reads TGTGCCACCAGCAGAGATCGTCAGAGGCAGGAGAAGTCTAGCACAGATACGCAGTATTTT.

This clonotype occurred many times. The chain is built from TRBV19 and TRBJ2-4; D tentatively fits TRBD1 or TRBD2 (5 bases each). The CDR3 runs 10 residues. V dropped 9 bases and J dropped 15 bases, with 15 bases sitting between them. In germline, CDR1 is LNHDA, CDR2 SQIVND (reference sequence). The CDR3 DNA reads as TGTGCCAGCCGGGGCACAAGGGCGTACTTC. It specifies CASRGTRAYF.

This clonotype was seen many times. The chain has TRBV12-3 or TRBV12-4 and TRBJ1-2; 7 positions match TRBD1. V lost 5 bases and J lost 4; bases outside the gene matches: 1. The CDR3 runs to 12 residues. The CDR3 here is CASSKGAYGYTF. CDR3 nucleotides: TGTGCCAGCAGTAAGGGGGCCTATGGCTACACCTTC.

This clonotype was seen only once. A read error is possible here, since a much larger clone lies one base away. The CDR3 reads CASSSDDSSYNSPLHF. In nucleotides, the CDR3 is TGTGCCAGCAGTTCGGACGATAGCTCCTATAATTCACCCCTCCACTTT. The rearrangement links TRBV12-3 or TRBV12-4 to TRBJ1-6; D not certain. CDR3 length: 16 amino acids. V lost 4 bases to trimming and J lost 0 bases, with 10 bases between them.

There are many counts of this clonotype. The rearrangement links TRBV6-1 to TRBJ2-1, with D tentatively TRBD1 (6 bases). Trimming left V 0 bases short and J 7 bases short, with 16 bases between. Germline-derived CDR1 and CDR2 are MNHNS and SASEGT. CDR3 length: 16 amino acids. CDR3 protein: CASSEAGLLGGNEQFF. The CDR3 region has the DNA TGTGCCAGCAGTGAAGCTGGCCTTTTAGGGGGAAATGAGCAGTTCTTC.

This clonotype was observed at least ten times. The chain combines TRBV19 with TRBJ1-2; D is possibly TRBD1 (6 bases). CDR3 length: 14 residues. V was clipped by 7 bases and J by 4 bases, with 16 bases between them. The germline V gene encodes CDR1 LNHDA and CDR2 SQIVND (reference sequence). The CDR3 DNA reads as TGTGCCAGTACCGACGCGGGGGCGATCTATGGCTACACCTTC. Protein product: CASTDAGAIYGYTF.

The J gene is TRBJ1-5, the V gene TRBV12-3 or TRBV12-4; TRBD1 is a possible D gene (5 bases). V gave up 8 bases and J gave up 3 bases, with 11 bases separating them. CDR3 length: 13 amino acids. DNA of the CDR3: TGTGCCAGCGGATCGGGGCCCAATCAGCCCCAGCATTTT. Its translation is CASGSGPNQPQHF.

As for this clonotype: One end of the junction fails to match germline, which may point to a read error. The rearrangement joins TRBV14 to TRBJ1-4; 9 nucleotides agree with TRBD1. The CDR3 covers 16 residues. Germline V gives CDR1 SGHDN, CDR2 FVKESK. CDR3 bases: TGTGCCAGCAGCCGCCGGACAGGGGCGCCCAATGAAAACCTGTTTTTT. Protein sequence: CASSRRTGAPNENLFF.

In its sample, this clonotype was seen many times. The rearrangement uses TRBV6-4 and TRBJ2-7; no definite D call. CDR1 and CDR2 (germline): MRHNA, SNTAGT. Trimming took 5 bases from V and 4 from J, leaving 3 bases between them. The CDR3 length is 10 residues. The CDR3 loop reads CASSRYEQYF. For the CDR3, the DNA is TGTGCCAGCAGTAGATACGAGCAGTACTTC.

The gene calls are TRBV10-3 and TRBJ2-5; 7 bases map to TRBD1. This CDR3 is built from 15 residues. J was trimmed by 2 bases and V by 3 bases; bases with no gene match: 6. The germline gives CDR1 ENHRY, CDR2 SYGVKD. The CDR3 loop reads CAISEHGTAQETQYF. The DNA of the CDR3 is TGTGCCATCAGTGAACACGGGACAGCTCAAGAGACCCAGTACTTC.

This clonotype has only a few counts. This chain connects TRBV4-1 to TRBJ2-1; unclear D gene. The germline V gene has CDR1 MGHRA and CDR2 YSYEKL. V gave up 1 base and J gave up 5 bases, with 3 bases separating them. The CDR3 is 12 residues long. CDR3 bases: TGCGCCAGCAGCCAAGCGGACAATGAGCAGTTCTTC. Its translation is CASSQADNEQFF.

This clonotype was seen repeatedly, ten times or more. The J gene is TRBJ2-5, the V gene TRBV6-5; TRBD2 matches 8 bases. The germline CDR1 and CDR2 sequences are MNHEY and SVGAGI. This CDR3 region has 14 residues. Losses at the gene ends were 6 bases for V and 5 bases for J; bases not matched to a gene: 8. CDR3 loop: CASSPGGAQETQYF. CDR3 sequence (DNA): TGTGCCAGCAGCCCCGGGGGGGCTCAGGAGACCCAGTACTTC.

The chain employs TRBV4-1 and TRBJ2-1; 11 bases match TRBD2. Per germline, CDR1 MGHRA and CDR2 YSYEKL. Losses at the gene ends were 1 base for V and 8 bases for J; bases not matched to a gene: 4. The length of the CDR3 is 15 residues. CDR3 sequence: CASSQVVAGGDEQFF. The CDR3 DNA sequence: TGCGCCAGCAGCCAAGTGGTAGCGGGAGGGGATGAGCAGTTCTTC.

Here the CDR3 DNA reads TGTGCCAGCAGCCTCTACAGTCAAGCTAACTATGGCTACACCTTC. The encoded protein is CASSLYSQANYGYTF. The chain combines TRBV11-1 with TRBJ1-2; D remains unclear. The CDR3 contains 15 residues. V lost 5 bases and J lost 0, with 13 bases in between. Per germline, CDR1 SGHAT and CDR2 FQDESV (reference sequence).

This clonotype was seen ten or more times. The chain uses TRBV5-4 and TRBJ2-1, with D tentatively TRBD1 (5 bases). V lost 7 bases and J lost 7, with 18 bases in between. The germline V gene has CDR1 SGHNT and CDR2 YYREEE (reference sequence). This CDR3 spans 14 amino acids. This CDR3 is CASGSRDRSNEQFF. The DNA of the CDR3 is TGTGCCAGCGGGTCCAGGGATAGGTCGAATGAGCAGTTCTTC. The entire variable domain, with the rest obtained from reference TRBV5-4 and TRBJ2-1, is as follows: ETGVTQSPTHLIKTRGQQVTLRCSSQSGHNTVSWYQQALGQGPQFIFQYYREEENGRGNFPPRFSGLQFPNYSSELNVNALELDDSALYLCASGSRDRSNEQFFGPGTRLTVL.

This clonotype rates as medium-sized. The chain combines TRBV6-1 with TRBJ2-2, with D maybe TRBD2 (5 bases). Germline CDR1 and CDR2: MNHNS and SASEGT. Between the trimmed V and J ends, which lost 3 bases and 5 bases, there was a span of 7 bases. The CDR3 is made up of 13 amino acids. The CDR3 here is CASSDRRTGELFF. In DNA, the CDR3 is TGTGCCAGCAGTGACCGGAGGACCGGGGAGCTGTTTTTT.

J is TRBJ2-5 and V is TRBV20-1; 10 positions agree with TRBD2. Looked up from germline, CDR1 is DFQATT and CDR2 is SNEGSKA (reference sequence). The CDR3 totals 15 residues. The trim removed 0 bases at V and 4 bases at J, leaving 5 bases unmatched. The DNA of the CDR3 is TGCAGTGCTAGAGATCCCGGGACTAGCGCAGAGACCCAGTACTTC. Amino acid sequence: CSARDPGTSAETQYF.

This clonotype is categorized as medium-sized. CDR3 sequence (DNA): TGTGCCTGGAGTGGGGGACTAGCCCCCGGGGAGCTGTTTTTT. Protein: CAWSGGLAPGELFF. The genes are TRBV30 and TRBJ2-2; 9 positions match TRBD2. V shed 1 base, J shed 6 bases, and the junction held 3 bases outside the gene matches. Per germline, CDR1 GTSNPN and CDR2 SVGIG (reference sequence). CDR3 length equals 14 residues.

The chain carries TRBV6-5 and TRBJ1-1; no definite D call. Trimming shortened V by 2 bases and J by 4 bases, and 11 bases separated the two germline ends. This CDR3 has 14 amino acids. CDR1 and CDR2 (germline): MNHEY, SVGAGI. CDR3 coding DNA: TGTGCCAGCAGTTACGGCGGTTCCGGCACTGAAGCTTTCTTT. This codes for CASSYGGSGTEAFF.